The clone carrying this TCR beta chain was detected a few times. Its antigen is unknown. At one boundary the junction diverges from the germline segment, which might be a read error. A sample-barcoded 5' primer and a J-beta primer mix were used in a second PCR of about 7 to 12 cycles. TCRdb independently ran MiXCR on the 5' RACE reads; one entry per CDR3 protein. The sample records approximately 780,000 distinct CDR3 sequences, around a quarter being singletons. The data originate from a study of blood T cells in healthy people across ages. Study outcomes and limitations: The diversity estimates, figures obtained from one million T cells, were considered underestimates.

The CDR3 is 14 amino acids. Per germline, CDR1 SGHTA and CDR2 FQGNSA. The sample was also linked to a second study, of T cells of mothers and their children. Per that paper: Barcodes and 2-4 random nucleotides were added by M1S in the second PCR. Mothers gave over 8.5 million TCR beta CDR3 reads each, and children around 3 million each.

The genes are TRBV7-2 and TRBJ2-6; tentatively, D is TRBD1 (5 bases). Sample: blood. The sequence was collected from a boy younger than 18 in good health. In DNA, the CDR3 is TGTGCCAGCAGCTTAGTGGGTGGGGCCAACGCCCTGACTTTC. Translating it yields CASSLVGGANALTF.